This TCR beta chain emerged from a study of human T cells and chemical hapten exposure. Whole-study context: Skin of the upper inner arm, approximately 2 cm by approximately 2 cm, received 2% DPC for sensitization.

Each CDR3 protein gets one entry after TCRdb re-called the RACE reads with MiXCR. The sample contains some 170,000 distinct CDR3 sequences, around 22% of which appear only once. Losses at the gene ends were 0 bases for V and 2 bases for J; bases not matched to a gene: 5. Germline loops: CDR1 SGHTA, CDR2 FQGNSA. The CDR3 spans 16 residues. The sample holds a few counts of this clonotype. The time point was: patch test 1, 2 weeks after DPC sensitization. Treatment noted: therapeutic diphenylcyclopropenone sensitization with weekly scalp DPC. This clonotype originated in a woman in her forties or fifties with alopecia areata. Some clones in this sample may be carry-over from other donors' samples. The chain employs TRBV7-2 and TRBJ2-7; 9 nucleotides match TRBD1. The material sequenced was whole blood, taken in connection with sensitization to the hapten diphenylcyclopropenone (DPC). Here the CDR3 DNA reads TGTGCCAGCAGCTTAGCGACGGGACAGGGAACCTACGAGCAGTACTTC. Translated, it gives CASSLATGQGTYEQYF.